This TCR beta chain was observed in a study of response to subunit inactivated influenza vaccine (dated by TCRdb to 2016 to 2019). About the study as a whole: Deep quantitative profiling of the T cell receptor repertoire was used in the study to follow responses to a trivalent subunit inactivated influenza vaccine. Summary of the overall study and its limitations: According to the authors, only a limited number of new T cells may be recruited by each seasonal influenza vaccination.

Libraries were prepared through RT-PCR. Instrument used: Illumina HiSeq 2500. TCRdb passed the public sequencing reads through fastp at Q25 and MiXCR, retaining productive beta sequences. Each CDR3 protein appears once, grouped with its most common genes and DNA. This sample comprises some 800,000 distinct CDR3 sequences, approximately 22% of them detected only once. 10% of the sample rests with the top ten. Reading from cysteine to phenylalanine, the CDR3 counts 17 amino acids. The only DNA kept is the CDR3, 51 bases in frame from the first base. According to the germline V gene, CDR1 reads SGHDN and CDR2 reads FVKESK. From V the trimming removes 0 bases and from J it removes 1 base, while the gene matches leave 3 bases of the junction unaccounted for. This clonotype has only a few counts. Its target antigen remains unknown. Within one base of it there is no much larger clone, and no base qualities were kept.

The material sequenced was PBMCs from blood, taken less than 6 days after vaccination. This clonotype originated in a middle-aged man who received an inactivated influenza vaccine. Donor details come from another sample of the same person, matched by shared clones. This chain is built from TRBV14 and TRBJ2-2; TRBD2 matches 9 bases in the middle. The DNA sequence is TGTGCCAGCAGCCAAGATACGACTAGCGGGAACACCGGGGAGCTGTTTTTT. The resulting protein is CASSQDTTSGNTGELFF.